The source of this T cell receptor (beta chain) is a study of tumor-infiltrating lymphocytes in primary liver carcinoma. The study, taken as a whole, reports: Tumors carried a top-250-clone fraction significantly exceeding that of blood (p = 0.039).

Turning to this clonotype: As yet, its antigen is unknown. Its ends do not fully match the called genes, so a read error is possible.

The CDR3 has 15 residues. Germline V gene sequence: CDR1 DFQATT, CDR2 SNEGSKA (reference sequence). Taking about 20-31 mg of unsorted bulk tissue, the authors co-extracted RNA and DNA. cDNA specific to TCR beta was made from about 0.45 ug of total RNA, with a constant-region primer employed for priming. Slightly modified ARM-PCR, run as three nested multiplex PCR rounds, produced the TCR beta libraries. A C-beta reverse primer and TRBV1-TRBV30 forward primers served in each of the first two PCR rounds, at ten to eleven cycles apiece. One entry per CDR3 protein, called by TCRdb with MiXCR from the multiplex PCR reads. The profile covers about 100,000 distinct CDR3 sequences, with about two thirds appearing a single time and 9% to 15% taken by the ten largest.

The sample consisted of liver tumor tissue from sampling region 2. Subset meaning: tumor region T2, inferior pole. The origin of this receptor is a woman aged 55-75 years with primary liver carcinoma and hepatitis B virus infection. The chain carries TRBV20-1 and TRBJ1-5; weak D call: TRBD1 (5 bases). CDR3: CSARDPWGCKQPQHF. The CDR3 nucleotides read TGCAGTGCTAGGGACCCCTGGGGGTGCAAACAGCCCCAGCATTTT.